The 7 T cell receptor beta chains presented below share a single source sample, sequenced in a study of identical twins. One entry per CDR3 protein results from TCRdb running MiXCR on the 5' RACE reads. The sample consists of hundreds of thousands of distinct CDR3 sequences, around 8.8% of them appearing once. The same sample was also studied in work on yellow fever vaccine responses in identical twins.

The sequenced material came from memory (CD45RO+) T cells sorted from blood. The source is a woman aged 18-35 years in good health.

About this clonotype itself: The junction shows a germline mismatch at one end, possibly a read error. CDR3 nucleotides: TGTGTCAGCAGTGAGACAGGGGCTAGGGTTGAGCAGTTCTTC. It codes for CVSSETGARVEQFF. This chain uses TRBV28 with TRBJ2-1; 8 bases match TRBD1. The CDR3 contains 14 residues. The germline V gene has CDR1 MDHEN and CDR2 SYDVKM.

There are many counts of this clonotype. The gene calls are TRBV12-3 or TRBV12-4 and TRBJ1-2; 10 nucleotides match TRBD1. The ends lost 5 bases at V and 2 bases at J; junction bases unmatched: 2. The CDR3 has 14 amino acids. The CDR3 sequence: CASSGQGGNYGYTF. For the CDR3, the DNA is TGTGCCAGCAGTGGACAGGGGGGGAACTATGGCTACACCTTC.

This sequence joins TRBV27 and TRBJ2-2; D call uncertain. Germline V lookup: CDR1 MNHEY, CDR2 SMNVEV (reference sequence). The CDR3 consists of 13 residues. V was cut by 4 bases and J by 3 bases, with 6 bases left in between. The CDR3 here is CASSSTYTGELFF. CDR3 bases: TGTGCCAGCAGTTCGACCTACACCGGGGAGCTGTTTTTT.

This clonotype appeared a few times. This chain links TRBV6-1 with TRBJ2-5; no reliable D call. The CDR3 is 14 residues long. The V and J ends lost 4 bases and 5 bases respectively, with 14 bases between them. Germline V CDR1 and CDR2: MNHNS, SASEGT. DNA for the CDR3: TGTGCCAGCAGTGGAAGACACCGTCCGGAGACCCAGTACTTC. The encoded protein is CASSGRHRPETQYF.

This clonotype was counted ten times or more. V gene TRBV5-5 combines with J gene TRBJ1-6; possible D gene TRBD1, 5 bases. CDR3 length equals 13 residues. CDR1 is SGHKS and CDR2 is YYEKEE in the germline V gene (reference sequence). V was clipped by 4 bases and J by 7 bases, with 9 bases between them. CDR3 bases: TGTGCCAGCAGCCCGCGGGACAATTCACCCCTCCACTTT. As protein: CASSPRDNSPLHF.

At least ten counts were recorded for this clonotype. V is TRBV20-1 and J is TRBJ1-6; weak D call: TRBD1 (6 bases). V was cut by 5 bases and J by 6 bases, with 17 bases left in between. The CDR3 extends over 15 amino acids. CDR1 and CDR2 (germline): DFQATT, SNEGSKA (reference sequence). DNA for the CDR3: TGCAGTGCTCTAGGACAGCTAGGGGGTAATTCACCCCTCCACTTT. Protein product: CSALGQLGGNSPLHF.

This clonotype was counted between two and nine times. This chain joins TRBV5-6 and TRBJ2-1, with 7 bases fitting TRBD2. The CDR3 length is 20 residues. The V gene's germline CDR1 is SGHDT and CDR2 YYEEEE. V gave up 1 base and J gave up 2 bases; unmatched junction bases: 18. This chain's CDR3 is CASSLWEGSWRERAYNEQFF. In DNA form, the CDR3 reads TGTGCCAGCAGCTTGTGGGAGGGTTCGTGGCGGGAGAGAGCCTACAATGAGCAGTTCTTC.